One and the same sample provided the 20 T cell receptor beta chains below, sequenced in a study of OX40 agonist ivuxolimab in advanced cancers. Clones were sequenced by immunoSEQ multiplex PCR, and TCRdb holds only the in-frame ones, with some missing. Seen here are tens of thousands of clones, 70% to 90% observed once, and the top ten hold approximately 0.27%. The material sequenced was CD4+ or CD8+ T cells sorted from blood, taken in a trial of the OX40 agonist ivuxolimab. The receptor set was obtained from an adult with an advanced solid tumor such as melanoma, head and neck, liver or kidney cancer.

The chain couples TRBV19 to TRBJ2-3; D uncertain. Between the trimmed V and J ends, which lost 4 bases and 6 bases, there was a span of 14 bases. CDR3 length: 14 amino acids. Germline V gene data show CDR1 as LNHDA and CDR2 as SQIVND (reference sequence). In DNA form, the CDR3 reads TGTGCCAGTAGTAGTCATATCTCGTCGGATACGCAGTATTTT. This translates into CASSSHISSDTQYF.

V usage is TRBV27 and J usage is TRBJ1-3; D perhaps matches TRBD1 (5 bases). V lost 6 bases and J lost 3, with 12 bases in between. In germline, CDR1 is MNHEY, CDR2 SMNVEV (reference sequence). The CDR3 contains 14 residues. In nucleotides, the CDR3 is TGTGCCAGCAGAAGGGGTTCGGGTGGAAACACCATATATTTT. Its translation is CASRRGSGGNTIYF.

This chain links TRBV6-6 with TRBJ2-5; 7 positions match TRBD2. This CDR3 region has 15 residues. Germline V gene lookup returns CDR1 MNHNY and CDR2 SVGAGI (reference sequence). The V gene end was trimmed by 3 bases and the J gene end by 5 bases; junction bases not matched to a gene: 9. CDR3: CASSYLLADRETQYF. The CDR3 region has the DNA TGTGCCAGCAGTTATCTTCTAGCGGATAGGGAGACCCAGTACTTC.

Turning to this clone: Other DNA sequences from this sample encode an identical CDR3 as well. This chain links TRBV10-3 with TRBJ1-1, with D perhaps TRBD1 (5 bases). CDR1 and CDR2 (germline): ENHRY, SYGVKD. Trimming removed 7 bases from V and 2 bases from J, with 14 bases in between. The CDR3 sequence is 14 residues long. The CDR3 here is CAIKRSGANTEAFF. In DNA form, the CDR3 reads TGTGCCATCAAGAGATCCGGGGCCAACACTGAAGCTTTCTTT.

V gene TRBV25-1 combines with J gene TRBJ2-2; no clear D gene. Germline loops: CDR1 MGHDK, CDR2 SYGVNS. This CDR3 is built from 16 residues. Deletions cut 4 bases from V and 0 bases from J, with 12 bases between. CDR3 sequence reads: CASSVEWRSNTGELFF. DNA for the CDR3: TGTGCCAGCAGTGTGGAATGGAGATCGAACACCGGGGAGCTGTTTTTT.

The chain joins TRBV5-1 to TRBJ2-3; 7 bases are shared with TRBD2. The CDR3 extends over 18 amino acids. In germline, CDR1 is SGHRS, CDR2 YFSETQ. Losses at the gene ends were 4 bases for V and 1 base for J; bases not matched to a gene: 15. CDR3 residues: CASSPGPAGVKGTDTQYF. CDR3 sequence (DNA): TGCGCCAGCAGCCCGGGACCCGCGGGAGTTAAGGGCACAGATACGCAGTATTTT.

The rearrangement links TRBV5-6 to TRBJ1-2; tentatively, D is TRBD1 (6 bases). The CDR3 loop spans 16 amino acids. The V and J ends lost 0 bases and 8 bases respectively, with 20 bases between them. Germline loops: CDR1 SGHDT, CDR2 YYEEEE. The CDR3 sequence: CASSLETGRGIHGYTF. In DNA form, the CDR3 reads TGTGCCAGCAGCTTGGAAACAGGGAGAGGGATACACGGCTACACCTTC.

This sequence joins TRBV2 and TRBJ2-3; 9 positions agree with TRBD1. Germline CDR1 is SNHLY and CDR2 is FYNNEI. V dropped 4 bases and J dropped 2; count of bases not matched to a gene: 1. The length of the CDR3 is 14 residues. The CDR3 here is CASSGQGDTDTQYF. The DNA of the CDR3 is TGTGCCAGCAGTGGACAGGGGGACACAGATACGCAGTATTTT.

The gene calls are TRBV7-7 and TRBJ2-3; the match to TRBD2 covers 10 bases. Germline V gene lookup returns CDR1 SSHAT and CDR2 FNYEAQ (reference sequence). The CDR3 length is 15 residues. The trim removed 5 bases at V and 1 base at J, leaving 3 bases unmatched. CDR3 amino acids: CASSVGLAGTDTQYF. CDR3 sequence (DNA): TGTGCCAGCAGCGTCGGACTAGCGGGCACAGATACGCAGTATTTT.

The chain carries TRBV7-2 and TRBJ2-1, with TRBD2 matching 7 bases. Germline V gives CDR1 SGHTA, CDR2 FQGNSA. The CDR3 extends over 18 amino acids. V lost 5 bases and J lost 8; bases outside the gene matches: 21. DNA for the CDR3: TGTGCCAGCAGCAAGCGGTCCGGCGGGAGTCAATTGTTGTATGAGCAGTTCTTC. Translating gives CASSKRSGGSQLLYEQFF.

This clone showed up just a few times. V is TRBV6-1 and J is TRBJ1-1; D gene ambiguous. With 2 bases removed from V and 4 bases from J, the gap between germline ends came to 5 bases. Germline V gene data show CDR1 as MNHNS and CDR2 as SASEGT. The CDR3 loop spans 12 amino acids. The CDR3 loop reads CASSEMTTEAFF. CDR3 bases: TGTGCCAGCAGTGAAATGACCACTGAAGCTTTCTTT.

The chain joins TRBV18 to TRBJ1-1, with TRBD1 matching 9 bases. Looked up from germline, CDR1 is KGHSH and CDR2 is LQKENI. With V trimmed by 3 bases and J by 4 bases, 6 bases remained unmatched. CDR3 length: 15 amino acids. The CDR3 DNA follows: TGTGCCAGCTCACCCGGGACAGGGAGGATCACTGAAGCTTTCTTT. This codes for CASSPGTGRITEAFF.

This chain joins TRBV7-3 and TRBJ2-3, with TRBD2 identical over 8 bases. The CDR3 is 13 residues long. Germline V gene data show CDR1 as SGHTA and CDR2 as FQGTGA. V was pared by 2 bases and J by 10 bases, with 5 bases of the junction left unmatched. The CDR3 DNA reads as TGTGCCAGCAGCTTAGCGGGACTAGGTGCGCAGTATTTT. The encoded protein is CASSLAGLGAQYF.

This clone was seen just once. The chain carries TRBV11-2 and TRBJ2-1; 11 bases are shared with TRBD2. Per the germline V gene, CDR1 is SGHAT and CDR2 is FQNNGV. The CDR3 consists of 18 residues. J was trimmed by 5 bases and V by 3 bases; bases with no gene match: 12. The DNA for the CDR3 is TGTGCCAGCAGCTTGATAGCGGGAGGGGCGCAGGAGAACAATGAGCAGTTCTTC. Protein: CASSLIAGGAQENNEQFF.

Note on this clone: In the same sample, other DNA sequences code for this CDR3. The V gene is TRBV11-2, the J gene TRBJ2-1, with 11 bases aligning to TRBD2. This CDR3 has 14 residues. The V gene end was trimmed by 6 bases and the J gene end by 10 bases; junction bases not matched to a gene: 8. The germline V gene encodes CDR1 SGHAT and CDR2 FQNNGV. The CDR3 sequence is CASRNSGRAWEQFF. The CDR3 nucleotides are TGTGCCAGCAGAAATAGCGGGAGGGCTTGGGAGCAGTTCTTC.

The CDR3 region is CASKKTGSNLLMNTEAFF. CDR3 nucleotide sequence: TGTGCCAGCAAGAAGACAGGGTCCAATCTCCTGATGAACACTGAAGCTTTCTTT. The chain recombines TRBV2 with TRBJ1-1; TRBD1 matches 7 bases. V dropped 7 bases and J dropped 0; count of bases not matched to a gene: 17. Germline CDR1 is SNHLY and CDR2 is FYNNEI. CDR3 length: 18 residues.

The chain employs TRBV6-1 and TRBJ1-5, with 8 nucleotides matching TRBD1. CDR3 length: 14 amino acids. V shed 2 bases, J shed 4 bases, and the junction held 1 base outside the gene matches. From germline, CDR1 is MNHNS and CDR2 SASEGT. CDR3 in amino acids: CASSEWTGNQPQHF. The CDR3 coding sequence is TGTGCCAGCAGTGAATGGACAGGGAATCAGCCCCAGCATTTT.

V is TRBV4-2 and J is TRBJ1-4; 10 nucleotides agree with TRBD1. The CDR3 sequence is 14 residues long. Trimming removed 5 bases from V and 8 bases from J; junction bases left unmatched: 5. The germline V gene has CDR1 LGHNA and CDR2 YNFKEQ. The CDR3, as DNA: TGTGCCAGCAGCAACGGACAGGGGGGGGAAAAACTGTTTTTT. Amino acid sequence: CASSNGQGGEKLFF.

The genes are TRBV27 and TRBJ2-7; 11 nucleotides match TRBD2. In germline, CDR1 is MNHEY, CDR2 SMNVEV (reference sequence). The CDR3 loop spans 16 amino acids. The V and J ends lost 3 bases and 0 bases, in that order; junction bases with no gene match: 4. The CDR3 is CASSFFTSGGSYEQYF. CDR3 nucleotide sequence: TGTGCCAGCAGTTTTTTCACTAGCGGGGGCTCCTACGAGCAGTACTTC.

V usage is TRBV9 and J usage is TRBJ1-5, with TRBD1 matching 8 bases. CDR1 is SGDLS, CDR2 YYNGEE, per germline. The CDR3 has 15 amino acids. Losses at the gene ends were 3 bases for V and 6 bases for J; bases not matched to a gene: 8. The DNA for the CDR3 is TGTGCCAGCAGCGCAGGACAGGGAAAGGGTCAGCCCCAGCATTTT. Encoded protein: CASSAGQGKGQPQHF.